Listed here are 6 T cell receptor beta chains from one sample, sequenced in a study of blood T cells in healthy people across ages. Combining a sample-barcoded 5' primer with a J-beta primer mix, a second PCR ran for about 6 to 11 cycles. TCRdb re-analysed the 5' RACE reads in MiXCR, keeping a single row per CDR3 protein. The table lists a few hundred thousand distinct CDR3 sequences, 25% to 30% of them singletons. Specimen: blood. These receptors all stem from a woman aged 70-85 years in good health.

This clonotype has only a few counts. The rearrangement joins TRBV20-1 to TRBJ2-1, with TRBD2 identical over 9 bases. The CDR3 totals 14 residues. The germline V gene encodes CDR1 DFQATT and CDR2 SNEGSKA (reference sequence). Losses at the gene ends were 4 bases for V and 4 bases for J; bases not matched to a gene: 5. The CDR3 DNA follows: TGCAGTGCTAAAGTAGCGGGGGCTTACAATGAGCAGTTCTTC. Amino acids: CSAKVAGAYNEQFF.

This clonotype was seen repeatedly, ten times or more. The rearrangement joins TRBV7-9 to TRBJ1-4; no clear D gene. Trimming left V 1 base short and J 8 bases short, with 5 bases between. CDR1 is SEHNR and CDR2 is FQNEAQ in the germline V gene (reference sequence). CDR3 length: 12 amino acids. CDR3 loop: CASSLEGEKLFF. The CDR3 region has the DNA TGTGCCAGCAGCTTAGAAGGGGAAAAACTGTTTTTT.

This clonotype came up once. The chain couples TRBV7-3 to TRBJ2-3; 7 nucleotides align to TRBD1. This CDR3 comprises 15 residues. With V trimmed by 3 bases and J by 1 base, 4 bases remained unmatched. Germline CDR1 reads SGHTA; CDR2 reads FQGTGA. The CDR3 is CASSLTGTGTDTQYF. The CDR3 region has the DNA TGTGCCAGCAGCTTGACCGGGACAGGCACAGATACGCAGTATTTT.

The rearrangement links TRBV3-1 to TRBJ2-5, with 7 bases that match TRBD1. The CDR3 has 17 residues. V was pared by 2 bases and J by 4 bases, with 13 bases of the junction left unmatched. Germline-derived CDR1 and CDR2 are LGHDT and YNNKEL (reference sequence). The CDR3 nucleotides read TGTGCCAGCAGCCAACTACGACAGGGTGCGTGGCCAGAGACCCAGTACTTC. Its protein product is CASSQLRQGAWPETQYF.

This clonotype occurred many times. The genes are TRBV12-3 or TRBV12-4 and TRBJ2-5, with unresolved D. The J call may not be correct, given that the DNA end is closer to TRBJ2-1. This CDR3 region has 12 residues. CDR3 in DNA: TGTGCCAGCAGTTTACCCTATTCTGAGCAGTTCTTC. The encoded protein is CASSLPYSEQFF.

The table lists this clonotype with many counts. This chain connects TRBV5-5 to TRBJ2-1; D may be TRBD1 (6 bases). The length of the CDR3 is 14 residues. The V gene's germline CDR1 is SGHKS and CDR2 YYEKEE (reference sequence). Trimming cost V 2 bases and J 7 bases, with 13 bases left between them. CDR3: CASSLGGLENEQFF. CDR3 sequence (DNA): TGTGCCAGCAGCTTAGGGGGTCTTGAAAATGAGCAGTTCTTC.